This note documents a single T cell receptor (beta chain) sequence. This sample is drawn from a study of T cell responses to AZD1222 COVID-19 vaccine. The length of the CDR3 is 14 residues. V was pared by 7 bases and J by 0 bases, with 7 bases between. Germline V lookup: CDR1 MNHEY, CDR2 SVGAGI. Libraries were prepared by immunoSEQ multiplex PCR; TCRdb keeps only in-frame clonotypes and omits some of them. Of about 97,000 clones listed, approximately 81% are singletons. The chain carries TRBV6-5 and TRBJ1-6; D call uncertain. The source of this sequence is an adult in good health. This sample comprised peripheral blood, obtained on day 0 of AZD1222 vaccination. In DNA, the CDR3 is TGTGCCAGCACCACGAGCTCCTATAATTCACCCCTCCACTTT. Translation: CASTTSSYNSPLHF.